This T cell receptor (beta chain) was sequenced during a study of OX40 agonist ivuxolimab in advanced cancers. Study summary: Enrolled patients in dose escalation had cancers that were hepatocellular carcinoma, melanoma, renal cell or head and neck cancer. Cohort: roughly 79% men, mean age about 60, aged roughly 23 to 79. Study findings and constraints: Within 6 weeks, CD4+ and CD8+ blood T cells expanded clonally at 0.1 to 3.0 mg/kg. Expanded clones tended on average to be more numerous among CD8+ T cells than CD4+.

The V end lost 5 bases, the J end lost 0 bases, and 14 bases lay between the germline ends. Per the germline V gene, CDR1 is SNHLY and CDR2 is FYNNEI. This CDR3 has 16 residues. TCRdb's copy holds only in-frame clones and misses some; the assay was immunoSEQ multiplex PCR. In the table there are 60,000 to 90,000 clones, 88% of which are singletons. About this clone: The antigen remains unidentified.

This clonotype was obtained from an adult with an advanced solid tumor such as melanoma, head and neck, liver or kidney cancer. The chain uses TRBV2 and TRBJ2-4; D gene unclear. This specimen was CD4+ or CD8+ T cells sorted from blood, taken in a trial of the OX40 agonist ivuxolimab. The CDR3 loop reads CASSWSFDLAKNIQYF. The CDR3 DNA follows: TGTGCCAGCAGTTGGAGCTTCGATCTAGCCAAAAACATTCAGTACTTC.